Here is one T cell receptor (beta chain) with its context. Vbeta (60) and Jbeta (13) primers were used in the PCR. Sequenced by immunoSEQ multiplex PCR; TCRdb stores in-frame clones only, minus some. The sample contains over 150,000 clones, roughly 85% of which appear only once. From germline, CDR1 is SGDLS and CDR2 YYNGEE. CDR3 size: 16 residues. J was trimmed by 5 bases and V by 6 bases; bases with no gene match: 14. The data are from a study of cytomegalovirus exposure and HLA in healthy donors. The material sequenced was PBMCs. This rearrangement joins TRBV9 to TRBJ2-1; 7 bases are a match to TRBD2. The sequence was collected from a woman aged 30 to 39 in good health and CMV-seronegative. The CDR3 DNA sequence: TGTGCCAGCAACGCCACACTAGCGCTGTCCCACAATGAGCAGTTCTTC. Its protein is CASNATLALSHNEQFF.